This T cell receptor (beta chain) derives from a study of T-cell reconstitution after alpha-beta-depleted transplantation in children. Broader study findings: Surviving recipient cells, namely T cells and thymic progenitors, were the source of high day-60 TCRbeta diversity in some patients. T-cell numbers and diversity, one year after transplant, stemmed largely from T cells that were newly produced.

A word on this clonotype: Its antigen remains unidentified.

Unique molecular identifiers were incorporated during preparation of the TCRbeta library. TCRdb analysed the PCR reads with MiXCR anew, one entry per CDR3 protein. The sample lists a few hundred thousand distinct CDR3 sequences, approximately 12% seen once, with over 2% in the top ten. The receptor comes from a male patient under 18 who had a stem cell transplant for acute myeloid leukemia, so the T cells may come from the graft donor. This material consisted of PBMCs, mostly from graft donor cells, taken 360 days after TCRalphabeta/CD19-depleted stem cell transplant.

The CDR3 region is CASRRAKQGPTEAFF. DNA for the CDR3: TGTGCCAGCCGCAGGGCGAAGCAGGGACCCACTGAAGCTTTCTTT. V usage is TRBV6-1 and J usage is TRBJ1-1; a possible D gene is TRBD1 (5 bases). From germline, CDR1 is MNHNS and CDR2 SASEGT. Trimming stripped 8 bases from V and 4 bases from J, with 20 bases between. This CDR3 has 15 amino acids.